The 8 T cell receptor beta chains in this list originate from one sample, sequenced in a study of blood T cell repertoires in COVID-19. Data came from immunoSEQ multiplex PCR; TCRdb stores just in-frame clones and leaves some out. This sample has about 40,000 clones, with approximately 89% found just once. Input material: peripheral blood. Receptors originate from a human donor in a cohort sampled during active COVID-19.

A few counts support this clone. The chain carries TRBV19 and TRBJ1-4; D is perhaps TRBD1 (6 bases). V was trimmed by 2 bases and J by 2 bases, leaving 12 bases between them. Germline V gives CDR1 LNHDA, CDR2 SQIVND (reference sequence). The CDR3 spans 16 residues. Here the CDR3 reads CASSIRSQGTNEKLFF. The CDR3 DNA sequence: TGTGCCAGTAGTATAAGGAGCCAGGGGACTAATGAAAAACTGTTTTTT.

V and J are TRBV20-1 and TRBJ1-2; TRBD1 might be the D (5 bases). Trimming removed 3 bases at V and 3 bases at J, with 11 bases between. The CDR3 is 13 residues long. The germline gives CDR1 DFQATT, CDR2 SNEGSKA (reference sequence). As DNA, the CDR3 is TGCAGTGCTAGTCAGGGATTAGACTATGGCTACACCTTC. This sequence encodes CSASQGLDYGYTF.

The V gene is TRBV12-5, the J gene TRBJ2-5; a possible D gene is TRBD1 (5 bases). V was cut by 6 bases and J by 1 base, with 12 bases left in between. Looked up from germline, CDR1 is LGHNT and CDR2 is FRNRAP. The CDR3 loop spans 14 amino acids. As DNA, the CDR3 is TGTGCTAGTGGGTCCGGAAGGGGCCAAGAGACCCAGTACTTC. Its translation is CASGSGRGQETQYF.

The V call is TRBV7-8, the J call TRBJ1-6; D unresolved. Germline V gene data show CDR1 as SGHVS and CDR2 as FQNEAQ. The V end lost 0 bases, the J end lost 0 bases, and 9 bases lay between the germline ends. CDR3 size: 17 residues. CDR3 nucleotide sequence: TGTGCCAGCAGCTTAGCAGGAAGGAGCTCCTATAATTCACCCCTCCACTTT. It yields the protein CASSLAGRSSYNSPLHF.

The CDR3 here is CSAYDRDEAFF. CDR3 nucleotide sequence: TGCAGTGCATACGACAGGGATGAAGCTTTCTTT. V is TRBV20-1 and J is TRBJ1-1; 7 bases agree with TRBD1. V lost 6 bases and J lost 7; bases outside the gene matches: 5. The CDR3 spans 11 residues. Germline V gene lookup returns CDR1 DFQATT and CDR2 SNEGSKA (reference sequence).

The chain joins TRBV6-5 to TRBJ2-7; 10 nucleotides line up with TRBD1. CDR1 and CDR2 (germline): MNHEY, SVGAGI. J lost 4 bases, V lost 8 bases, and 8 bases had no gene match. This CDR3 spans 14 amino acids. The CDR3 loop reads CASSFRDRGYEQYF. The CDR3 nucleotides are TGTGCCAGCTCCTTCCGGGACAGGGGTTACGAGCAGTACTTC.

The chain links TRBV5-1 to TRBJ2-1; the match to TRBD1 covers 9 bases. Germline V lookup: CDR1 SGHRS, CDR2 YFSETQ. CDR3 size: 14 residues. Unmatched junction bases numbered 7, after V lost 4 bases and J lost 8 bases. The CDR3 sequence is CASSTGTGWDEQFF. The CDR3 DNA follows: TGCGCCAGCAGCACGGGGACAGGGTGGGATGAGCAGTTCTTC.

J is TRBJ1-4 and V is TRBV7-4, with 7 bases identical to TRBD1. The CDR3 is 17 residues long. Trimming took 5 bases from V and 0 from J; bases not matched to a gene: 9. The germline CDR1 and CDR2 sequences are SGHVT and SQSDAQ. CDR3 sequence: CASSPDGTEATNEKLFF. CDR3 in DNA: TGTGCCAGCAGCCCGGACGGGACAGAGGCAACTAATGAAAAACTGTTTTTT. The full variable domain, its missing parts supplied by reference TRBV7-4 and TRBJ1-4, is GAGVSQSPRYKVAKRGRDVALRCDSISGHVTLYWYRQTLGQGSEVLTYSQSDAQRDKSGRPSGRFSAERPERSVSTLKIQRTEQGDSAVYLCASSPDGTEATNEKLFFGSGTQLSVL.